A selection of T cell receptor beta chains follows, all from one sample in a study of blood T cell repertoires in COVID-19. Using immunoSEQ multiplex PCR, the repertoire was profiled, and TCRdb retains in-frame clones only, with some absent. The table shows around 310,000 clones, with around 90% occurring only once. The material sequenced was PBMCs or T cells enriched from blood (not recorded which). The receptors originated from a man aged 25-45 years who had recovered from COVID-19. Each CDR3 is given with its conserved first and last residue. D genes are given only for firm matches. Some rows mark clone size as missing; the rest say once, few, many or name a class of expanded clone.

DNA: TGTGCCAGCTCACCACCGGAGGCCCTCTATGGCTACACCTTC; CDR3: CASSPPEALYGYTF; J: TRBJ1-2; D: NA; V: TRBV18; size: NA
DNA: TGTGCCAGCAGAGGACAGGGTTTCAGGGATGGCTACACCTTC; CDR3: CASRGQGFRDGYTF; J: TRBJ1-2; D: TRBD1; V: TRBV6-5; size: few
DNA: TGTGCTAGTGGGAGAGGGACAGGGGGCGAAGAGACCCAGTACTTC; CDR3: CASGRGTGGEETQYF; J: TRBJ2-5; D: TRBD1; V: TRBV12-5; size: once
DNA: TGCGCCAGCAGCTCGCTAGCGAATGAGCAGTTCTTC; CDR3: CASSSLANEQFF; J: TRBJ2-1; D: NA; V: TRBV5-1; size: NA
DNA: TGTGCCAGCAGGTTGACAGGGGGTGCCACTGAAGCTTTCTTT; CDR3: CASRLTGGATEAFF; J: TRBJ1-1; D: TRBD1; V: TRBV7-9; size: NA
DNA: TGTGCCAGCAGTTATGACAGGGGCTATGGCTACACCTTC; CDR3: CASSYDRGYGYTF; J: TRBJ1-2; D: TRBD1; V: TRBV6-2/TRBV6-3; size: NA
DNA: TGTGCCAGCAGCTTAGGGGCTCAAGACTATGGCTACACCTTC; CDR3: CASSLGAQDYGYTF; J: TRBJ1-2; D: NA; V: TRBV11-2; size: few
DNA: TGTGCCACCAGCATGGGGGGGAGGGAAAAACTGTTTTTT; CDR3: CATSMGGREKLFF; J: TRBJ1-4; D: NA; V: TRBV15; size: NA
DNA: TGCGCCAGCAGCCAAGCGGGACAGGGAGGTGAAAAACTGTTTTTT; CDR3: CASSQAGQGGEKLFF; J: TRBJ1-4; D: TRBD1; V: TRBV4-1; size: NA
DNA: TGCGCCAGCAGCTTGACAGGGGCAAATGTGGGACGCTTCTTC; CDR3: CASSLTGANVGRFF; J: TRBJ2-1; D: TRBD1; V: TRBV5-1; size: NA
DNA: TGTGCCAGCAGTAAAAGACAGTACGAGCAGTACTTC; CDR3: CASSKRQYEQYF; J: TRBJ2-7; D: NA; V: TRBV28; size: NA
DNA: TGCGCCAGCAGCGGGGGCTACGGTGAAAAACTGTTTTTT; CDR3: CASSGGYGEKLFF; J: TRBJ1-4; D: NA; V: TRBV4-1; size: few
DNA: TGTGCCAGCTCACCGCAGACAGGGTCGACTAATGAAAAACTGTTTTTT; CDR3: CASSPQTGSTNEKLFF; J: TRBJ1-4; D: TRBD1; V: TRBV18; size: NA
DNA: TGTGCCAGCGACGTCAGGGGATTCGAGCAGTACTTC; CDR3: CASDVRGFEQYF; J: TRBJ2-7; D: NA; V: TRBV6-5; size: NA
DNA: TGTGCCAGCAGCTTGGACAGGCAGGGGGTGACTGGCTACACCTTC; CDR3: CASSLDRQGVTGYTF; J: TRBJ1-2; D: TRBD1; V: TRBV5-5; size: NA
DNA: TGTGCCAGTAGTATAGCTGGTTGGCGTCCGGGTGGGGCCAACGTCCTGACTTTC; CDR3: CASSIAGWRPGGANVLTF; J: TRBJ2-6; D: NA; V: TRBV19; size: NA
DNA: TGTGCCAGCAGAGCGGGGGGGCCTTACAATGAGCAGTTCTTC; CDR3: CASRAGGPYNEQFF; J: TRBJ2-1; D: TRBD2; V: TRBV6-5; size: NA
DNA: TGTGCCAGCATTGGGGCGTGGGGATCCTACGAGCAGTACTTC; CDR3: CASIGAWGSYEQYF; J: TRBJ2-7; D: NA; V: TRBV2; size: NA
DNA: TGTGCCAGCAGCCCAGGGGAATCTAGCACAGATACGCAGTATTTT; CDR3: CASSPGESSTDTQYF; J: TRBJ2-3; D: NA; V: TRBV14; size: few
DNA: TGTGCCAGCAGTTACCCTACCTTTGGAGGGCATGGCTACACCTTC; CDR3: CASSYPTFGGHGYTF; J: TRBJ1-2; D: NA; V: TRBV6-2/TRBV6-3; size: NA
DNA: TGTGCCAGCAGCAGAACCGCCTTGACTGAAGCTTTCTTT; CDR3: CASSRTALTEAFF; J: TRBJ1-1; D: NA; V: TRBV6-5; size: NA
DNA: TGTGCCAGCAGACCCCAGGGACAGGGGGGGGCTGAAGCTTTCTTT; CDR3: CASRPQGQGGAEAFF; J: TRBJ1-1; D: TRBD1; V: TRBV6-5; size: NA
DNA: TGTGCCAGCAGCACGGGGACTAGCGGGGGAACTACGTGGGAGACCCAGTACTTC; CDR3: CASSTGTSGGTTWETQYF; J: TRBJ2-5; D: TRBD2; V: TRBV7-9; size: NA
DNA: TGTGCCAGCACCCATGGGGGACAGGGGCTTTCCAGCTATGGCTACACCTTC; CDR3: CASTHGGQGLSSYGYTF; J: TRBJ1-2; D: TRBD1; V: TRBV7-9; size: NA
DNA: TGTGCCAGCAGCTTCTGGATCGCCGGGGAAGCTTTCTTT; CDR3: CASSFWIAGEAFF; J: TRBJ1-1; D: NA; V: TRBV5-6; size: NA
DNA: TGTGCCAGCAGCTTGGGACTACAAGAGACCCAGTACTTC; CDR3: CASSLGLQETQYF; J: TRBJ2-5; D: TRBD2; V: TRBV11-3; size: NA
DNA: TGCGCCAGCCACCCCGGGGGAGGGGGAGAGACCCAGTACTTC; CDR3: CASHPGGGGETQYF; J: TRBJ2-5; D: NA; V: TRBV5-1; size: NA
DNA: TGCGCCAGCAGCCAAGAGGTGCGTAGCAATCAGCCCCAGCATTTT; CDR3: CASSQEVRSNQPQHF; J: TRBJ1-5; D: NA; V: TRBV4-1; size: NA